This TCR beta chain comes out of a study of cytotoxic CD8 clonotypes in ibrutinib-treated CLL. Measured with immunoSEQ multiplex PCR; TCRdb has only the in-frame clones, and not every one. The table shows approximately 100,000 clones, with 78% occurring only once. The CDR3 contains 19 residues. After removal of 0 bases from V and 0 bases from J, the junction contained 11 bases not matched to a gene. The V gene's germline CDR1 is SGDLS and CDR2 YYNGEE. This sample comprised PBMCs, obtained after 12 months of ibrutinib treatment. This TCR derives from a human donor with chronic lymphocytic leukemia. This chain uses TRBV9 with TRBJ2-3; 9 positions match TRBD2. In nucleotides, the CDR3 is TGTGCCAGCAGCGTAGAAGCAAGCGGGGGGTTATTTAGCACAGATACGCAGTATTTT. Translated, it gives CASSVEASGGLFSTDTQYF.